The 13 T cell receptor beta chains presented below share a single source sample, sequenced in a study of T-cell memory formation after mild COVID-19. One entry per CDR3 protein results from TCRdb running MiXCR on the 5' RACE reads. The table has 130,000 to 150,000 distinct CDR3 sequences, about 6% seen once. The sequenced sample consisted of PBMCs or a T cell subset sorted from them (not recorded which). The origin of the receptors is an adult woman who had mild COVID-19 (a few samples of this study predate the infection). Cell type and time point are not known.

This clonotype was observed a handful of times. V usage is TRBV12-3 or TRBV12-4 and J usage is TRBJ1-3; D is uncertain. Trimming took off 6 bases at V and 4 bases at J, with 16 bases between the two ends. The CDR3 is 15 amino acids. The CDR3 here is CASRSRARGGNTIYF. The CDR3, as DNA: TGTGCCAGCAGGTCGAGGGCCCGAGGCGGAAACACCATATATTTT.

This clonotype came up many times. The chain employs TRBV12-3 or TRBV12-4 and TRBJ1-2; D is ambiguous. The CDR3 has 14 amino acids. Trimming cost V 7 bases and J 4 bases, with 16 bases left between them. The chain's CDR3 is CASTSLDGLYGYTF. The CDR3 nucleotides read TGTGCCAGCACTTCCCTGGACGGACTCTATGGCTACACCTTC.

This clonotype was recorded many times. The CDR3 is CASSPHRGRESEQYF. DNA for the CDR3: TGTGCCAGCTCACCACACAGGGGGCGCGAATCCGAGCAGTACTTC. The genes are TRBV18 and TRBJ2-7, with 9 bases fitting TRBD1. The ends lost 1 base at V and 6 bases at J; junction bases unmatched: 7. Germline V gene sequence: CDR1 KGHSH, CDR2 LQKENI. This CDR3 spans 15 amino acids. The full variable domain, completed using reference TRBV18 and TRBJ2-7, is NAGVMQNPRHLVRRRGQEARLRCSPMKGHSHVYWYRQLPEEGLKFMVYLQKENIIDESGMPKERFSAEFPKEGPSILRIQQVVRGDSAAYFCASSPHRGRESEQYFGPGTRLTVT.

This chain uses TRBV7-2 with TRBJ2-1; D unresolved. V lost 1 base to trimming and J lost 3 bases, with 7 bases between them. CDR3 length: 14 amino acids. Germline-derived CDR1 and CDR2 are SGHTA and FQGNSA. The DNA for the CDR3 is TGTGCCAGCAGCTTAGAATCGCACTACAATGAGCAGTTCTTC. It codes for CASSLESHYNEQFF. Using reference TRBV7-2 and TRBJ2-1 for the parts outside the CDR3, the full variable domain is GAGVSQSPSNKVTEKGKDVELRCDPISGHTALYWYRQSLGQGLEFLIYFQGNSAPDKSGLPSDRFSAERTGGSVSTLTIQRTQQEDSAVYLCASSLESHYNEQFFGPGTRLTVL.

This clonotype has a handful of counts. V and J are TRBV9 and TRBJ2-2; no reliable D call. The V end lost 2 bases, the J end lost 3 bases, and 14 bases lay between the germline ends. Germline V gene data show CDR1 as SGDLS and CDR2 as YYNGEE. The CDR3 has 16 amino acids. The CDR3 spells CASSVRDLTHTGELFF. CDR3 coding DNA: TGTGCCAGCAGCGTTCGTGACCTAACCCACACCGGGGAGCTGTTTTTT.

The J gene is TRBJ2-5, the V gene TRBV3-1; 10 nucleotides line up with TRBD1. The junction had 3 bases not matched to a gene; V was cut back by 4 bases and J by 4 bases. Looked up from germline, CDR1 is LGHDT and CDR2 is YNNKEL (reference sequence). The CDR3 sequence is 14 residues long. In DNA form, the CDR3 reads TGTGCCAGCAGCCGCCGGGACAGGGGAGAGACCCAGTACTTC. Its translation: CASSRRDRGETQYF.

This chain connects TRBV24-1 to TRBJ2-7; possibly TRBD1 for D (6 bases). Germline assignment: CDR1 KGHDR and CDR2 SFDVKD. The CDR3 is 13 amino acids. Between the trimmed V and J ends, which lost 1 base and 5 bases, there was a span of 8 bases. CDR3: CATSDLYRDEQYF. DNA for the CDR3: TGTGCCACCAGTGATTTATACAGGGACGAGCAGTACTTC.

In its sample, this clonotype was seen a few times. The chain joins TRBV6-5 to TRBJ1-2; 8 bases map to TRBD1. The CDR3 length is 15 residues. The J segment lost 2 bases and the V segment lost 2 bases, leaving 4 bases of the junction unmatched. The V gene's germline CDR1 is MNHEY and CDR2 SVGAGI. The CDR3 spells CASSYLGTGNYGYTF. CDR3 in DNA: TGTGCCAGCAGTTACCTCGGGACAGGCAACTATGGCTACACCTTC.

There are many counts of this clonotype. This chain connects TRBV7-8 to TRBJ2-7, with D hard to call. Per germline, CDR1 SGHVS and CDR2 FQNEAQ. The CDR3 is made up of 15 amino acids. The V gene lost 5 bases and the J gene lost 4 bases, with 18 bases spanning the gap. CDR3 nucleotides: TGTGCCAGCAGCCCCAGACGGCTACTATTTTACGAGCAGTACTTC. Protein: CASSPRRLLFYEQYF. Based on the CDR3 plus reference TRBV7-8 and TRBJ2-7, the full variable domain is GAGVSQSPRYKVAKRGQDVALRCDPISGHVSLFWYQQALGQGPEFLTYFQNEAQLDKSGLPSDRFFAERPEGSVSTLKIQRTQQEDSAVYLCASSPRRLLFYEQYFGPGTRLTVT.

In this sample, this clonotype turned up a few times. The rearrangement uses TRBV15 and TRBJ2-2, with 12 bases aligning to TRBD2. The CDR3 spans 15 residues. V was pared by 6 bases and J by 7 bases, with 6 bases of the junction left unmatched. The germline V gene has CDR1 LNHNV and CDR2 YYDKDF (reference sequence). CDR3 region: CATRAGGLAGGELFF. CDR3 sequence (DNA): TGTGCCACCAGGGCGGGGGGACTAGCGGGCGGGGAGCTGTTTTTT.

This clonotype was counted at least ten times. CDR3 nucleotide sequence: TGCGCCAGCAGACCGGGACAGAAAGAGACCCAGTACTTC. It translates to CASRPGQKETQYF. The chain uses TRBV23-1 and TRBJ2-5, with 7 nucleotides matching TRBD1. TRBV23-1 is placed among ORFs of uncertain function. The trim removed 6 bases at V and 3 bases at J, leaving 4 bases unmatched. This CDR3 spans 13 amino acids.

This clonotype was found many times. V gene TRBV12-3 or TRBV12-4 combines with J gene TRBJ2-7; 7 bases align to TRBD2. This CDR3 has 13 residues. V lost 4 bases and J lost 6; bases outside the gene matches: 6. The DNA of the CDR3 is TGTGCCAGCAGTTCCGGGAGGATAGGCGAGCAGTACTTC. It encodes CASSSGRIGEQYF.

The rearrangement links TRBV15 to TRBJ2-7; D remains unclear. Between the trimmed V and J ends, which lost 5 bases and 0 bases, there was a span of 11 bases. CDR3 length: 14 residues. Germline values: CDR1 LNHNV, CDR2 YYDKDF (reference sequence). CDR3 bases: TGTGCCACCAGCCGAGGCCAGCCCTCCTACGAGCAGTACTTC. Translated, it gives CATSRGQPSYEQYF.